This TCR beta chain was captured in a study of regulatory T cells in long-lasting Graves disease (dated by TCRdb to 2020 to 2022). Broadly, across the study: Antithyroid drugs had been taken for less than 3 months by newly diagnosed Graves' disease patients. Peripheral blood TCR sequencing and RNA sequencing compared persistent Graves' disease patients with newly diagnosed Graves' disease patients. The study was registered as a clinical trial and conducted in China. A total of around 35 samples underwent TCR sequencing, from about 13 patients with persistent Graves' disease and 20 patients with newly diagnosed Graves' disease. Broader findings and caveats from the paper: Persistent patients shared more public clonotypes among themselves (around 3,000) than newly diagnosed patients did (roughly 910). Only the TCR beta chain was sequenced and analyzed. The study examined only peripheral blood because the primary lesion, thyroid tissue, could not be accessed. The small sample size was acknowledged by the authors as a limitation that may reduce accuracy. Lower TCR Shannon entropy and fewer highly expanded clones were observed in persistent Graves' disease patients than in newly diagnosed patients, which suggested clonal expansion. Persistent disease showed preferential use of TRBV28, TRBJ1-2 and TRBJ2-5, whereas newly diagnosed disease favored TRBV20-1 and TRBJ2-1.

The protocol used for the library was multiplex PCR. For sequencing, an Illumina HiSeq 4000 was employed. TCR beta libraries were built with iRepertoire HTBI primers and Arm-PCR amplification of CDR3 regions. Before sequencing, the PCR products went through gel purification. The study's own analysis went as follows. A total of roughly 58 TRBV and some 15 TRBJ segments were identified across samples and were used for gene usage analysis of CDR3 amino acid clonotypes. COPE and FqMerger were used to merge the filtered high-quality paired reads into contigs. BLAST was used to align contigs to IMGT TRBV, TRBD and TRBJ reference genes, and CDR3 was defined according to IMGT. Highly expanded clones were defined as clonotypes with a frequency above 0.1%. Repertoire diversity was measured by Shannon entropy, and V-J evenness by the Gini coefficient. Clonotypes shared by more than one individual were considered public. Starting from the raw public reads, TCRdb applied fastp trimming at Q25, assembled clones with MiXCR and retained in-frame beta chains. A single entry per CDR3 protein holds the most common genes and DNA from its merged rows. In this record, the V and J calls reflect TCRdb's handling and not the investigators' own analysis. For this sample there are roughly 430,000 distinct CDR3 sequences; about 16% appear just once. The top ten clonotypes cover around 10% of the sample.

This clonotype appeared a single time. There is no known antigen for this receptor. The input lacks base qualities; no much larger clone sits a single base away. A solitary read yields weak support. Here V drops 3 bases and J drops 9 bases, and the junction holds 15 bases not matched to any gene. Via the germline V gene, CDR1 is MNHGY and CDR2 SVAAGI. Inclusive of the bounding cysteine and phenylalanine, the CDR3 is 17 residues long. Of the read, only the CDR3 DNA is kept; its 51 bases are in frame from base 1. This specimen's time point label, interpreted: newly diagnosed GD, antithyroid drugs for less than 3 months. For both TCR sequencing and RNA sequencing, RNA was extracted from PBMCs in TRIzol. The diagnosis of Graves' disease followed American Thyroid Association guidelines. Patients for the study were recruited at an endocrinology department in Xi'an, China. Each patient gave 7 to 9.5 milliliters of peripheral blood, collected in an EDTA anticoagulant tube. Ficoll Paque Plus density gradient separation was used to isolate PBMCs, and no further T cell sorting was done. RNA quality was checked with an Agilent 2100 Bioanalyzer and agarose gel, and concentration with a NanoDrop 2000.

The sample also formed part of further work on T cells in Graves' hyperthyroidism and ophthalmopathy. The second publication reports: A patient counted as having stable Graves' hyperthyroidism if no progression to ophthalmopathy occurred over 18 months of follow-up. Hyperthyroidism patients were aged 18 to 65 years and newly diagnosed, with disease duration of less than 2 months. Any patient with an uncontrolled infection, another autoimmune disease, pregnancy or lactation was excluded. Diagnoses were established on the basis of clinical symptoms, serum thyroxine and TRAb, thyroid ultrasound, and orbital computed tomography. A first-round RT-PCR of the TCR CDR3 used the HTBI primer set with the Qiagen OneStep RT-PCR kit. Blood samples also contained most of the expanded thyroid clonotypes (frequency above 0.001), which suggests that blood repertoires may reflect thyroid immune responses. In cross-validation, a model built on a 13 V-J signature told ophthalmopathy apart from stable hyperthyroidism with about 90% sensitivity and roughly 82% specificity, and in testing the same model reached 80%/75%. In validation, progression to ophthalmopathy was predicted by the model with 55% to 71% sensitivity and 72.22% specificity, a median of about 6.4 months before onset. TCR V-J signatures able to tell the groups apart were searched for in a discovery cohort of 100 patients, of whom more than 40 had Graves' ophthalmopathy and about 60 had stable Graves' hyperthyroidism. Prospective prediction of ophthalmopathy was tested in an independent validation cohort consisting of about 20 hyperthyroidism patients and some 16 patients who later progressed to ophthalmopathy. The 90 or so discovery patients were randomly split 7:3 into training and test sets. In addition, the study compared T-cell repertoires in thyroid tissue and in blood from a handful of Graves' hyperthyroidism patients. After blood sampling, hyperthyroidism patients were treated with methimazole at a starting dose of 30 mg daily, and ophthalmopathy patients were treated with high-dose intravenous methylprednisolone. Libraries were constructed in a second round of multiplex PCR, after which size selection and purification were performed. Sequencing of the libraries was done on an Illumina HiSeq2000 using paired-end 100 bp reads. SOAPnuke was used to process the raw data, with reads discarded if the reads contained adapters or uncalled bases, had a mean Phred below 15, or lacked an exact constant-primer or identifier match. High-quality paired reads were merged with COPE v1.2.5, and unique nucleotide sequences were defined as clonotypes. MiTCR v1.1 was used to align the clonotypes against IMGT TRBV, TRBD and TRBJ reference segments. Analysis was restricted to V-J combinations with a frequency above 0.0001, which covered about 99% of repertoires. A TCS score was defined as the ratio of F50 (clonal expansion) to E x V (chaos), with BLOSUM62-based TCRdist applied between CDR3 peptides within each V-J. Welch's t-statistics and random forest reduced around 520 V-J features to some 14, which were used in a naive Bayes classifier (R e1071). Sample size was not statistically predetermined, and blinding of investigators to group allocation was not performed. The paper describes TCR Vbeta CDR3 sequencing of 130 to 150 peripheral blood samples, made up of roughly 40 ophthalmopathy patients, 70 to 75 hyperthyroidism patients and about 17 progressor patients.

In this chain, TRBV6-9 is recombined with TRBJ2-1; 9 central nucleotides agree with TRBD2. The sequenced sample was peripheral blood mononuclear cells (PBMCs), obtained at new diagnosis, from a patient treated with antithyroid drugs. This TCR derives from a woman aged 30 to 39 with Graves disease. Donor details come from another sample of the same person, matched by shared clones. The CDR3 has the sequence CASSYPFPRAGGSEQFF. The DNA sequence is TGTGCCAGCAGTTACCCCTTTCCCAGGGCGGGGGGGAGTGAGCAGTTCTTC.